The next 2 T cell receptor beta chains were all read from a single sample in a study of T cell repertoires in cytomegalovirus infection. Their specific antigens are unknown. TCRdb called the reads again in MiXCR, with one record for every CDR3 protein. The sample comprises about 830,000 distinct CDR3 sequences, approximately 32% of which are singletons, and roughly 12% rests with the top ten. The material was cultured CD8+ T cells from PBMCs, obtained from culture after CMV antigen stimulation. The receptors were sampled from a human donor in good health (CMV status not recorded). Some clones in this sample may be carry-over from other donors' samples.

This clonotype came up a few times. The gene calls are TRBV2 and TRBJ2-3; 8 nucleotides align to TRBD1. Germline V gene data show CDR1 as SNHLY and CDR2 as FYNNEI. The junction had 7 bases not matched to a gene; V was cut back by 8 bases and J by 0 bases. The CDR3 is 15 residues long. The CDR3 DNA reads as TGTGCCAGCCTCCGGACAGGGTCTAGCACAGATACGCAGTATTTT. Translated, it gives CASLRTGSSTDTQYF.

V usage is TRBV7-3 and J usage is TRBJ1-1; tentatively, D is TRBD1 (5 bases). V lost 4 bases, J lost 0 bases, and 12 bases lay in between. This CDR3 has 15 residues. Germline V gene lookup returns CDR1 SGHTA and CDR2 FQGTGA. Here the CDR3 DNA reads TGTGCCAGCAGCTCCTTACAGGCTATGAACACTGAAGCTTTCTTT. Encoded protein: CASSSLQAMNTEAFF.